This note documents a single TCR beta chain sequence. Its antigen remains unknown. The data derive from a study of T-cell memory formation after mild COVID-19. Study as a whole: Clusters of TCRs were largely donor specific. Overall study findings and caveats: Day 15 to 85 contractors were CD4/CD8 balanced; later expanders leaned CD4+.

CDR1 SGHAT and CDR2 FQNNGV come from the germline V gene. This CDR3 has 15 amino acids. Trimming at V came to 1 base and at J to 11 bases, leaving 14 bases not matched to a gene. 5'RACE with constant-segment primers yielded barcoded, UMI-tagged TCR alpha and TCR beta cDNA libraries. MiXCR, applied by TCRdb to the 5' RACE reads, yields one record per CDR3 protein. This sample has over 350,000 distinct CDR3 sequences, with roughly 15% found just once. The chain carries TRBV11-2 and TRBJ2-7; 7 bases match TRBD1. This clonotype originated in a man in his late teens or twenties who had mild COVID-19 (a few samples of this study predate the infection). Cell type and time point are not known. Sequenced sample: PBMCs or a T cell subset sorted from them (not recorded which). CDR3 amino acids: CASSLAGTEAPGKYF. The CDR3 DNA reads TGTGCCAGCAGCTTAGCCGGGACAGAGGCCCCAGGGAAGTACTTC.